This T cell receptor (beta chain) was obtained from a study of low-dose radiotherapy and immunotherapy resistance in tumors. First-strand cDNA used TRAV- and TRBV-specific primers, covering alpha and beta chains. The PCR that amplified TCRs ran for around 20 cycles, relying on a constant-region primer and a V-primer adapter. TCRdb ran MiXCR on the reads and lists one entry per CDR3 protein. The profile shows some 100,000 distinct CDR3 sequences, 20% to 25% of them singletons. This clonotype was picked up many times. Specified time point: after trial treatment. Treatment in this sample: LDRT plus nivolumab, ipilimumab, low-dose cyclophosphamide and aspirin (RACIN trial). This sequence originates from a female donor with ovarian cancer. Sequencing used PBMCs, obtained after low-dose radiotherapy plus immunotherapy.

CDR3 nucleotide sequence: TGCGCCAGCTCGTCGGAAGGACCGCCGGATGAGCAGTTCTTC. As protein: CASSSEGPPDEQFF. The V call is TRBV4-1, the J call TRBJ2-1, with D unresolved. Germline CDR1 reads MGHRA; CDR2 reads YSYEKL. The CDR3 length is 14 residues. With 8 bases removed from V and 8 bases from J, the gap between germline ends came to 19 bases.